The text below deals with one T cell receptor beta chain. Its antigen is undetermined. The data are from a study of blood T cells in healthy people across ages. CDR3 length equals 15 residues. From germline, CDR1 is DFQATT and CDR2 SNEGSKA (reference sequence). The ends were cut back, 5 bases at V and 6 bases at J, with 20 bases in the middle. Whole-study findings and limits: Possibly confounding the expanded clonotype changes was the fact that donor CMV status was unknown. Getting older went along with TCR beta diversity per million T cells dropping roughly linearly.

It was with a sample-barcoded 5' primer and a J-beta primer mix that a second PCR of roughly 7 to 12 cycles was run. TCRdb re-called the 5' RACE reads with MiXCR, one entry per CDR3 protein. Among 1.5 million to 1.9 million distinct CDR3 sequences listed, roughly 43% were seen once. The sequence came from a woman in her late teens or twenties in good health. The sequenced sample was blood. The chain employs TRBV20-1 and TRBJ2-1, with D possibly matching TRBD2 (6 bases). CDR3 DNA: TGCAGTGCTCCCAACCGGCGGGAATCAACCAATGAGCAGTTCTTC. Its protein product is CSAPNRRESTNEQFF.